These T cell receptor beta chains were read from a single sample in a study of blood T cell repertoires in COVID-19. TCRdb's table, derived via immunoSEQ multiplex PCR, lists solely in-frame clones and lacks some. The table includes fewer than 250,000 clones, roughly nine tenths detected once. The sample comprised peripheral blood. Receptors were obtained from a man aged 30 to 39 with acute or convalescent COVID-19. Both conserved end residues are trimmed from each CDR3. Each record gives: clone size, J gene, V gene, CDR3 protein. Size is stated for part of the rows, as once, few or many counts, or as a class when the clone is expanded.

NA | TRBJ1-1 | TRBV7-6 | ASSPGLNTEAF
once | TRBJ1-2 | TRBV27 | ASGRGQGKLYGYT
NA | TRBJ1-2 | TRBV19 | ASSKRQGDYGYT
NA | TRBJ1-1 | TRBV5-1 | ASSPLGTGNTEAF
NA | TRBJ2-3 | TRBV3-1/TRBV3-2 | ASSGPGEGVSTDTQY
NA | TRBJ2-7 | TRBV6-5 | ASSPFGDRAYEQY
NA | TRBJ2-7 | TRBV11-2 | ASSRGGREQY
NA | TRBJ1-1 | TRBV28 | ASASREAF
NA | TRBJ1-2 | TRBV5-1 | ASSLRGTGDYGYT
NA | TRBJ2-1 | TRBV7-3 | ASSPQRGLDNEQF
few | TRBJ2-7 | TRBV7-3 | ASSPGTNGYEQY
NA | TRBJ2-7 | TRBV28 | ASSLKPYEQY
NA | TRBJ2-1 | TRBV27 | ASSHRTSGSSYNEQF